This TCR beta chain was documented in a study of CD8+ T cells in alopecia areata. Overall study context: Patients took tofacitinib for 6 to 18 months, followed by 6 drug-free months.

As concerns this clone: Antigen specificity is unknown.

Broader study findings: Possibly as an HLA-related effect, TCR sharing across patients appeared less clear than in mice. More clonal than normal scalp was lesional scalp, particularly alopecia totalis/universalis.

Sequencing used cDNA as its template, made by extracting RNA and reverse transcribing it. Only in-frame clones appear in the TCRdb table, and some are missing; sequencing was by immunoSEQ multiplex PCR. The data show 20,000 or so clones, about 59% seen once. The CDR3 consists of 14 residues. V was cut by 3 bases and J by 2 bases, with 8 bases left in between. The germline CDR1 and CDR2 sequences are LNHDA and SQIVND (reference sequence). Lesional scalp punch biopsies and peripheral blood came from alopecia areata patients. The clonotype was recovered from a human donor with alopecia areata. The chain carries TRBV19 and TRBJ2-1, with a tentative D call TRBD2 (5 bases). This specimen consisted of skin, obtained at week 0. The CDR3 region is CASSIPGTYNEQFF. The CDR3 nucleotides read TGTGCCAGTAGTATCCCGGGAACCTACAATGAGCAGTTCTTC.